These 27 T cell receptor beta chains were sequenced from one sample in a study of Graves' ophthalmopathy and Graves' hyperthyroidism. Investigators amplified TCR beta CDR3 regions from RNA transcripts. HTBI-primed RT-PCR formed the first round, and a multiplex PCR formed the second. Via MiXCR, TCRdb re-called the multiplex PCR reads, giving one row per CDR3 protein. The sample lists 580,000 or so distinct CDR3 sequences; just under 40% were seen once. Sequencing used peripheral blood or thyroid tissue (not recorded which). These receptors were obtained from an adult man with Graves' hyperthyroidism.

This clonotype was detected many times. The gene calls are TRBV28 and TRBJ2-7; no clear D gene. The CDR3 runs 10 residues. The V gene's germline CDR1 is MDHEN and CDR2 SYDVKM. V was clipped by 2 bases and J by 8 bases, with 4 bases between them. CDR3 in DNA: TGTGCCAGCAGTTTAACTAAGCAGTACTTC. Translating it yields CASSLTKQYF.

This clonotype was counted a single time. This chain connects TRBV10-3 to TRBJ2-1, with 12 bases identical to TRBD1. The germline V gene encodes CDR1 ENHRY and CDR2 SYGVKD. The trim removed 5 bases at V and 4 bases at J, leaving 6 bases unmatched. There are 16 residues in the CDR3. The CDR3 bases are TGTGCCATCAGTTCGGGACAGGGGGCCGGGTACAATGAGCAGTTCTTC. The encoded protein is CAISSGQGAGYNEQFF.

This CDR3 reads CASSWVQGAEYGYTF. The CDR3 bases are TGTGCCAGCAGTTGGGTACAGGGGGCAGAATATGGCTACACCTTC. This sequence joins TRBV25-1 and TRBJ1-2, with TRBD1 matching over 9 bases. The V gene's germline CDR1 is MGHDK and CDR2 SYGVNS. V was pared by 5 bases and J by 5 bases, with 9 bases of the junction left unmatched. This CDR3 is built from 15 residues.

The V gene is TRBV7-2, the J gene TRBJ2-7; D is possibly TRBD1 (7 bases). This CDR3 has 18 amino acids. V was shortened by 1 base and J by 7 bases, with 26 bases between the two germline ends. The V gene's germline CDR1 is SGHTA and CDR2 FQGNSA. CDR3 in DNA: TGTGCCAGCAGCTTAGGGGCCGGGGCGGGACAGTCCCTCATGGAGCAGTACTTC. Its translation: CASSLGAGAGQSLMEQYF.

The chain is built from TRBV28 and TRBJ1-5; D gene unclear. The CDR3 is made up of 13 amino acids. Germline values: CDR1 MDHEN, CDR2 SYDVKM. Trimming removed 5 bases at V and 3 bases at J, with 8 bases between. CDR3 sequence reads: CASSLGTNQPQHF. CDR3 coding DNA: TGTGCCAGCAGTCTGGGAACCAATCAGCCCCAGCATTTT.

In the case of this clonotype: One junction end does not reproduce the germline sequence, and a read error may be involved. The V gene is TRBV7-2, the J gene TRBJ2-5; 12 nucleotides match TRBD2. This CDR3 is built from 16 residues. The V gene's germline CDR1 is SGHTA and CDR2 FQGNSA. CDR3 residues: CAGSQTSGGQQETQYF. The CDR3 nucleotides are TGTGCCGGCAGCCAGACTAGCGGGGGACAACAAGAGACCCAGTACTTC.

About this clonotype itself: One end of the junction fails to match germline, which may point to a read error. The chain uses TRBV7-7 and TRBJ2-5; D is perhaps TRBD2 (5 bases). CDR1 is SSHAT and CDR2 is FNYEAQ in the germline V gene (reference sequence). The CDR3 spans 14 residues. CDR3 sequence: CASSLETSGETQYF. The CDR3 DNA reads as TGTGCTAGCAGCTTAGAAACTTCGGGGGAGACCCAGTACTTC. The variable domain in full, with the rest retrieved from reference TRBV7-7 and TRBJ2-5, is GAGVSQSPRYKVTKRGQDVTLRCDPISSHATLYWYQQALGQGPEFLTYFNYEAQPDKSGLPSDRFSAERPEGSISTLTIQRTEQRDSAMYRCASSLETSGETQYFGPGTRLLVL.

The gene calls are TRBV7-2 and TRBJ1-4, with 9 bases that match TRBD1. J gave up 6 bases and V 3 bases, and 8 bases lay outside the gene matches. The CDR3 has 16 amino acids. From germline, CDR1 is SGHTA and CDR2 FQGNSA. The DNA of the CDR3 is TGTGCCAGCAGCTTTGACAGGGGGGGCTGGGATGAAAAACTGTTTTTT. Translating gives CASSFDRGGWDEKLFF.

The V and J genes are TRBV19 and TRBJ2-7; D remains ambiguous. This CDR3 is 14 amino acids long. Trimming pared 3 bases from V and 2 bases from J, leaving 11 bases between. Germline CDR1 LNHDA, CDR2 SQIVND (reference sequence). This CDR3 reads CASSIRVTPYEQYF. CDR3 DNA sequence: TGTGCCAGTAGTATCCGGGTAACTCCCTACGAGCAGTACTTC.

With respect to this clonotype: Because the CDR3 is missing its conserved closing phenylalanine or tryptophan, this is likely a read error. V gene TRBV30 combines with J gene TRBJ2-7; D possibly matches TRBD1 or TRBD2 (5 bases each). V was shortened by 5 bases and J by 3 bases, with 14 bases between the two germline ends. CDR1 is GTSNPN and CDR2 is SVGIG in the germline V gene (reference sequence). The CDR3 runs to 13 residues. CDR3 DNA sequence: TGTGCCTGGGGGACGGGCACCGACTACGAGCAGTACCTC. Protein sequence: CAWGTGTDYEQYL.

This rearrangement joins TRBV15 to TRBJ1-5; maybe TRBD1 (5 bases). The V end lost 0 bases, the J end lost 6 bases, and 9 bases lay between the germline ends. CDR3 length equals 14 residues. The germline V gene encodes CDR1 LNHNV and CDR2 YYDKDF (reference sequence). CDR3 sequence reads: CATSREPGRQPQHF. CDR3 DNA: TGTGCCACCAGCAGAGAACCGGGGCGTCAGCCCCAGCATTTT.

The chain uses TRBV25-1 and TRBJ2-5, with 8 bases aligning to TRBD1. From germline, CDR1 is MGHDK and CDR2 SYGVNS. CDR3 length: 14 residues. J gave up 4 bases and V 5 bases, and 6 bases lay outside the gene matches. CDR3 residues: CASSFPGGGETQYF. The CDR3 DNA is TGTGCCAGCAGTTTCCCAGGGGGCGGAGAGACCCAGTACTTC.

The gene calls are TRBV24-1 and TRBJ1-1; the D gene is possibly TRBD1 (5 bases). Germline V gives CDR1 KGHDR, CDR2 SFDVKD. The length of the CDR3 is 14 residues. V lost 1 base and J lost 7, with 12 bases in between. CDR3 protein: CATSDFGTSDEAFF. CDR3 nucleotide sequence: TGTGCCACCAGTGATTTCGGGACTTCCGATGAAGCTTTCTTT.

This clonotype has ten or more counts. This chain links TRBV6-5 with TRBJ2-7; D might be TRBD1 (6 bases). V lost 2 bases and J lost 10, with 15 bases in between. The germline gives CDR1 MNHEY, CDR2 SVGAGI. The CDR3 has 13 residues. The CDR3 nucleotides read TGTGCCAGCAGTTACGGTACAGGGTTTACCCAGTACTTC. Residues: CASSYGTGFTQYF.

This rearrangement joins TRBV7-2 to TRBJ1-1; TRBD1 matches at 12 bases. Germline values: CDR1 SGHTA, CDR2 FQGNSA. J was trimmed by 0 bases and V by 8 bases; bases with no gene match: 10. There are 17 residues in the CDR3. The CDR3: CASAPRDRGHLNTEAFF. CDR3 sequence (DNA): TGTGCCAGCGCCCCTAGGGACAGGGGGCACCTGAACACTGAAGCTTTCTTT.

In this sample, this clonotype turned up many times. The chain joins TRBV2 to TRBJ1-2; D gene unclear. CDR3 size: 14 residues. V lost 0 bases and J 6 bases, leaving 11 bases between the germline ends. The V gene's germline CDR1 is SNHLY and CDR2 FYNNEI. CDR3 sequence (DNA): TGTGCCAGCAGTGAAGCGCTTTCAATGAATGGCTACACCTTC. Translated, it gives CASSEALSMNGYTF.

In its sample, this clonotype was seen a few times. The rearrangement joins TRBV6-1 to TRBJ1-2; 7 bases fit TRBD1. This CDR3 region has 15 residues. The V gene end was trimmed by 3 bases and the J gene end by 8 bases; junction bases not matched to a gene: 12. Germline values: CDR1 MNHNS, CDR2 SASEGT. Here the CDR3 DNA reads TGTGCCAGCAGTGACCCACGGCAGGGGGTCAAAGGCTACACCTTC. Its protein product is CASSDPRQGVKGYTF.

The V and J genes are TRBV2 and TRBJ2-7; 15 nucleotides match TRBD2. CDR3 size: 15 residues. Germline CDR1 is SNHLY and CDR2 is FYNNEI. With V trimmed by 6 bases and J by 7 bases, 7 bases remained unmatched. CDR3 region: CASRERTSGGGEQYF. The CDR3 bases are TGTGCCAGCAGAGAAAGGACTAGCGGGGGGGGTGAGCAGTACTTC.

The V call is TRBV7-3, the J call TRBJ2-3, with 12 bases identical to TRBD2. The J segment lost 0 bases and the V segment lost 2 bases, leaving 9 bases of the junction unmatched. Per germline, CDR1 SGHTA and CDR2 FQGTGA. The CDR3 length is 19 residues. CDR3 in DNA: TGTGCCAGCAGCTTAGACGGACTAGCGGGGCCCTCTAGCACAGATACGCAGTATTTT. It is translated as CASSLDGLAGPSSTDTQYF.

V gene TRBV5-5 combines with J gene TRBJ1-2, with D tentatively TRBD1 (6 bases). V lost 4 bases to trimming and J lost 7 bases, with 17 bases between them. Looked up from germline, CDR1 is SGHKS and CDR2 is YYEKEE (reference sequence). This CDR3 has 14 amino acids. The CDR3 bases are TGTGCCAGCAGCCGCGGACAGTGGGACGGTGGCTACACCTTC. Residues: CASSRGQWDGGYTF.

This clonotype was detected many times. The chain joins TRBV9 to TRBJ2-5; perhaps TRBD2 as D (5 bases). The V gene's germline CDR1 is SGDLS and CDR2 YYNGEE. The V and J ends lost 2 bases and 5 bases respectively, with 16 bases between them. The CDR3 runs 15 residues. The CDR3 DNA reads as TGTGCCAGCAGCGTTCGAGGGAGCGTTTTGGAGACCCAGTACTTC. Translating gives CASSVRGSVLETQYF.

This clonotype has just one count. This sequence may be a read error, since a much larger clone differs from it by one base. CDR3 in DNA: TGCGCCAGCAGCTTGGCGACAGGGAGGAGTCGCGAGCAGTACTTC. Protein sequence: CASSLATGRSREQYF. This chain uses TRBV5-1 with TRBJ2-7, with D possibly matching TRBD1 (7 bases). V was pared by 0 bases and J by 6 bases, with 16 bases between. Germline V CDR1 and CDR2: SGHRS, YFSETQ. This CDR3 contains 15 residues.

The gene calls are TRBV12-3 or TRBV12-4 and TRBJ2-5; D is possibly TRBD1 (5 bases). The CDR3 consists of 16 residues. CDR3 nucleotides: TGTGCTAGTGGTTTGGTACTGACAGCCCTCGGGGAGACCCAGTACTTC. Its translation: CASGLVLTALGETQYF.

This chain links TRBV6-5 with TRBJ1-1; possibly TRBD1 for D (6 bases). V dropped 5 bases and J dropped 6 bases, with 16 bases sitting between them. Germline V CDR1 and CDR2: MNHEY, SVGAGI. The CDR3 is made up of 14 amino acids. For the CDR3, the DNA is TGTGCCAGCAGTGAAGTGGGGGGCTGGGCTGAAGCTTTCTTT. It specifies CASSEVGGWAEAFF.

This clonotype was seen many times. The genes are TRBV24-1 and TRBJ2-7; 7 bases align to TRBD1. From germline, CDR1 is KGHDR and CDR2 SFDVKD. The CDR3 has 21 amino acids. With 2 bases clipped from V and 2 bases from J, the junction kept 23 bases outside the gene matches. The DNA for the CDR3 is TGTGCCACCAGTGATTCGACCGGGACAGAGACCCACTCCCTCGGGGCCTACGAGCAGTACTTC. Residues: CATSDSTGTETHSLGAYEQYF.

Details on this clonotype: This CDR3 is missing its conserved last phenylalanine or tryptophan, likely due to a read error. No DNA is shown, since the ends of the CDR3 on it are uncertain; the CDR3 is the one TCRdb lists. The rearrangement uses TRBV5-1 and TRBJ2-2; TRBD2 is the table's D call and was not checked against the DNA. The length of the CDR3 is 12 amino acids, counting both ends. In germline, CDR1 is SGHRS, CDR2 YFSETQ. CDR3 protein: CASTLNTGELLL.

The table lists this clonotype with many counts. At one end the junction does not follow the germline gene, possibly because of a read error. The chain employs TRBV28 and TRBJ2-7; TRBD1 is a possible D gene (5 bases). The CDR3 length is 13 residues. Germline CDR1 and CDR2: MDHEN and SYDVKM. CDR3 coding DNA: TGTGCCAGCAGTCGCCAGGGCTCCCACGAGCAGTACTTC. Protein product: CASSRQGSHEQYF.